This is a list of T cell receptor beta chains from one sample in a study of post-analysis software for immune sequencing data. A single record per CDR3 protein comes from TCRdb applying MiXCR to the PCR reads. The sample has some 190,000 distinct CDR3 sequences, 25% to 35% seen once. Source material: blood. The receptors were gathered from a girl between 2 and 17 years old with multiple sclerosis. CDR3s include the opening cysteine and the closing phenylalanine or tryptophan. D genes are given only for firm matches. Clone size appears in some rows only: once, few, many, or a class for an expanded clone.

d_gene	abundance	v_gene	j_gene	CDR3aa	CDR3nt
TRBD1	-	TRBV10-3	TRBJ1-1	CAIITGQGEAFF	TGTGCCATCATTACAGGACAGGGTGAAGCTTTCTTT
-	many	TRBV20-1	TRBJ2-1	CSGDSYNEQFF	TGCAGTGGGGACTCCTACAATGAGCAGTTCTTC
-	-	TRBV30	TRBJ2-5	CAWRDLKGINEQYF	TGTGCCTGGAGGGATCTAAAGGGGATCAATGAGCAGTACTTC
-	many	TRBV6-1	TRBJ2-5	CASSYEKETQYF	TGTGCCAGCAGCTACGAAAAAGAGACCCAGTACTTC
-	-	TRBV30	TRBJ2-3	CAWSVDTDTQYF	TGTGCCTGGAGTGTAGACACAGATACGCAGTATTTT
-	few	TRBV20-1	TRBJ1-6	CSAPAGTADNSPLHF	TGCAGTGCTCCCGCCGGGACTGCGGATAATTCGCCCCTCCACTTT
TRBD2	many	TRBV7-8	TRBJ2-1	CASSRRGLAGVGNEQFF	TGTGCCAGCAGCCGGCGGGGACTAGCGGGAGTAGGCAATGAGCAGTTCTTC
-	few	TRBV14	TRBJ2-6	CASSQVGRAGANVLTF	TGTGCCAGCAGCCAAGTGGGCAGGGCTGGGGCCAACGTCCTGACTTTC
TRBD2	few	TRBV12-3/TRBV12-4	TRBJ2-3	CASGTSGTSTDTQYF	TGTGCCAGCGGCACAAGCGGGACTAGCACAGATACGCAGTATTTT
TRBD2	many	TRBV12-3/TRBV12-4	TRBJ2-1	CASSFGLAESNEQFF	TGTGCCAGCAGTTTTGGGCTAGCGGAGAGCAATGAGCAGTTCTTC
-	-	TRBV18	TRBJ2-7	CASPRAGTSHYEQYF	TGTGCCAGCCCACGGGCAGGGACCAGCCACTACGAGCAGTACTTC
-	-	TRBV7-3	TRBJ1-1	CASSRSSYTEAFF	TGTGCCAGCAGCCGGAGCTCGTACACTGAAGCTTTCTTT
TRBD2	many	TRBV5-1	TRBJ2-7	CASSFASGALVPYEQYF	TGCGCCAGCAGCTTCGCTAGCGGGGCCCTCGTCCCCTACGAGCAGTACTTC
-	many	TRBV12-3/TRBV12-4	TRBJ1-5	CASSRDPGGQPQHF	TGTGCCAGCAGTAGAGATCCGGGGGGTCAGCCCCAGCATTTT
TRBD2	many	TRBV20-1	TRBJ2-7	CSAQNSGSSYEQYF	TGCAGTGCTCAAAATAGCGGGAGCTCCTACGAGCAGTACTTC
-	few	TRBV10-3	TRBJ2-7	CAISGGGSEQYF	TGTGCCATCAGTGGTGGGGGGTCCGAGCAGTACTTC
-	many	TRBV20-1	TRBJ2-3	CSASRTAVSTDTQYF	TGCAGTGCTAGTCGCACGGCGGTCAGCACAGATACGCAGTATTTT
-	few	TRBV20-1	TRBJ1-2	CSARGRAGSCGYTF	TGCAGTGCTAGAGGCCGCGCCGGGAGCTGTGGCTACACCTTC
TRBD2	few	TRBV28	TRBJ2-1	CASSFGSGTSSYNEQFF	TGTGCCAGCAGTTTCGGTAGCGGGACAAGCTCCTACAATGAGCAGTTCTTC
-	many	TRBV24-1	TRBJ2-1	CATSDINNEQFF	TGTGCCACCAGTGATATAAACAATGAGCAGTTCTTC
-	-	TRBV6-6	TRBJ1-1	CVSSGQAAEAFF	TGTGTCAGCAGTGGTCAGGCAGCTGAAGCTTTCTTT
-	many	TRBV10-3	TRBJ1-2	CAISEFGGAGGYTF	TGTGCCATCAGTGAGTTTGGGGGGGCTGGAGGCTACACCTTC
TRBD1	-	TRBV7-2	TRBJ1-1	CASSNQGQGTFKAFF	TGTGCCAGCAGCAACCAAGGACAGGGAACGTTCAAAGCTTTCTTT
-	many	TRBV5-1	TRBJ2-5	CASSLMSQETQYF	TGCGCCAGCAGCTTGATGAGCCAAGAGACCCAGTACTTC
-	many	TRBV20-1	TRBJ2-3	CSARYLATSTDTQYF	TGCAGTGCTAGATACCTAGCCACTAGCACAGATACGCAGTATTTT
TRBD2	many	TRBV3-1	TRBJ2-7	CASSQYETSGSYEQYF	TGTGCCAGCAGCCAGTACGAAACTAGCGGCTCCTACGAGCAGTACTTC
-	-	TRBV7-6	TRBJ2-7	CASSFRAYNEQYF	TGTGCCAGCAGCTTCCGGGCCTACAATGAGCAGTACTTC
TRBD1	many	TRBV5-1	TRBJ2-1	CASSLGQGNNEQFF	TGCGCCAGCAGCTTGGGACAGGGAAACAATGAGCAGTTCTTC
TRBD2	-	TRBV20-1	TRBJ2-2	CSATGTSGSSRTGELFF	TGCAGTGCTACCGGGACTAGCGGGAGCTCGAGAACCGGGGAGCTGTTTTTT
TRBD2	many	TRBV12-3/TRBV12-4	TRBJ2-1	CASSSSGTRPYNEQFF	TGTGCCAGCAGTTCCTCCGGGACTAGACCTTACAATGAGCAGTTCTTC
-	-	TRBV20-1	TRBJ1-2	CSAYRKGGDGYTF	TGCAGTGCTTACCGCAAAGGGGGAGATGGCTACACCTTC
-	many	TRBV4-1	TRBJ1-4	CASSQDGSTNEKLFF	TGCGCCAGCAGCCAAGACGGATCAACTAATGAAAAACTGTTTTTT
-	many	TRBV20-1	TRBJ2-7	CSAPQGAYEQYF	TGCAGTGCCCCCCAAGGCGCCTACGAGCAGTACTTC
-	many	TRBV7-3	TRBJ2-4	CASSLNGSPEAGNIQYF	TGTGCCAGCAGCTTAAATGGGTCCCCAGAAGCTGGAAACATTCAGTACTTC
-	many	TRBV5-1	TRBJ2-7	CASSLVGEEQYF	TGCGCCAGCAGCCTTGTCGGGGAAGAGCAGTACTTC
-	many	TRBV5-1	TRBJ2-6	CASSFGSSGPSGANVLTF	TGCGCCAGCAGCTTCGGTTCGTCGGGACCCTCTGGGGCCAACGTCCTGACTTTC
TRBD2	many	TRBV6-6	TRBJ2-7	CASTTPGGEQYF	TGTGCCAGCACTACACCGGGGGGCGAGCAGTACTTC
TRBD1	-	TRBV24-1	TRBJ1-2	CATSDWGQRGYTF	TGTGCCACCAGTGACTGGGGACAGCGTGGCTACACCTTC
-	few	TRBV5-1	TRBJ2-3	CASSIDTDTQYF	TGCGCCAGCAGCATCGACACAGATACGCAGTATTTT
-	few	TRBV6-4	TRBJ2-3	CASSVSGSTDTQYF	TGTGCCAGCAGTGTATCTGGCAGCACAGATACGCAGTATTTT
-	-	TRBV6-6	TRBJ1-2	CATQGSSYGYTF	TGTGCCACACAGGGCTCTAGCTATGGCTACACCTTC
-	many	TRBV5-1	TRBJ1-2	CASSPGQDRYGYTF	TGCGCCAGCAGCCCGGGTCAGGACCGCTATGGCTACACCTTC
-	many	TRBV7-9	TRBJ2-1	CASSFGRDADEQFF	TGTGCCAGCAGCTTTGGCAGGGATGCGGATGAGCAGTTCTTC
-	-	TRBV18	TRBJ2-1	CASSHRDKPYNEQFF	TGTGCCAGCTCACACCGGGACAAACCCTACAATGAGCAGTTCTTC
TRBD1	many	TRBV15	TRBJ2-3	CATSTTRDRATSLDSTDTQYF	TGTGCCACCAGCACCACTAGGGACAGGGCGACTAGCTTGGATTCTACAGATACGCAGTATTTT
-	-	TRBV29-1	TRBJ2-5	CSVSPQGWNQETQYF	TGCAGCGTTTCGCCTCAGGGGTGGAACCAAGAGACCCAGTACTTC
-	many	TRBV20-1	TRBJ2-3	CSARWLGVTDTQYF	TGCAGTGCTAGGTGGCTAGGAGTCACAGATACGCAGTATTTT
-	few	TRBV6-1	TRBJ2-1	CASSRGASSNEQFF	TGTGCCAGCAGTAGGGGGGCTTCGTCTAATGAGCAGTTCTTC
TRBD1	many	TRBV15	TRBJ2-1	CATSRNNRGNEQFF	TGTGCCACCAGCAGAAATAACAGGGGCAATGAGCAGTTCTTC
-	many	TRBV29-1	TRBJ2-7	CSGKASVGGEQYF	TGCAGCGGAAAAGCGTCGGTTGGCGGCGAGCAGTACTTC
TRBD2	-	TRBV6-5	TRBJ2-3	CASSSPILTSGSLDTQYF	TGTGCCAGCAGTTCTCCCATACTGACTAGCGGGAGTCTCGATACGCAGTATTTT
-	-	TRBV5-1	TRBJ2-6	CASSLGSTGANVLTF	TGCGCCAGCAGCTTGGGGAGCACTGGGGCCAACGTCCTGACTTTC
TRBD2	many	TRBV7-9	TRBJ2-1	CASSLVGTSNPYNEQFF	TGTGCCAGCAGCTTAGTAGGGACTAGTAATCCCTACAATGAGCAGTTCTTC